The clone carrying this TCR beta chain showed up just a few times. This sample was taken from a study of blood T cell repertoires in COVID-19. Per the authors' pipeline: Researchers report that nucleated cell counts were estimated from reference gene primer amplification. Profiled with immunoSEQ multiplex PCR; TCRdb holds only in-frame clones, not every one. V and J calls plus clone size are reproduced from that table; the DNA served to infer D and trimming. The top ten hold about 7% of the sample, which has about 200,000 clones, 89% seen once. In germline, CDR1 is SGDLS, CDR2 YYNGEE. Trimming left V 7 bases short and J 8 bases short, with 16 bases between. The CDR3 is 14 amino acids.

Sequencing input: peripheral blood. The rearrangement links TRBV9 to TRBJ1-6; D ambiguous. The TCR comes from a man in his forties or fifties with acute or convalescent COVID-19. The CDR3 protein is CASGEGRPDSPLHF. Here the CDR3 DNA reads TGTGCCAGCGGGGAAGGGAGGCCGGATTCACCCCTCCACTTT.